These 26 T cell receptor beta chains were sequenced from one sample in a study of OX40 agonist ivuxolimab in advanced cancers. Using immunoSEQ multiplex PCR, the repertoire was profiled, and TCRdb retains in-frame clones only, with some absent. The sample has tens of thousands of clones; about 76% are singletons. The sample in question was CD4+ or CD8+ T cells sorted from blood, obtained in a trial of the OX40 agonist ivuxolimab. These receptors all stem from an adult with an advanced solid tumor such as melanoma, head and neck, liver or kidney cancer.

The rearrangement uses TRBV5-4 and TRBJ1-1; D is uncertain. With 2 bases removed from V and 1 base from J, the gap between germline ends came to 12 bases. Germline lookup yields CDR1 SGHNT and CDR2 YYREEE (reference sequence). The CDR3 runs 15 residues. The CDR3 spells CASSFVTEENTEAFF. The DNA of the CDR3 is TGTGCCAGCAGCTTCGTTACAGAAGAGAACACTGAAGCTTTCTTT.

On this clone itself: Other DNA sequences in the sample encode the same CDR3. This chain links TRBV6-5 with TRBJ1-4; a weak D match, TRBD1 (5 bases). This CDR3 has 13 residues. From germline, CDR1 is MNHEY and CDR2 SVGAGI. Trimming took off 2 bases at V and 10 bases at J, with 11 bases between the two ends. The CDR3 DNA reads TGTGCCAGCAGTTACACTTCGGGGGGAAAACTGTTTTTT. Protein sequence: CASSYTSGGKLFF.

This rearrangement joins TRBV9 to TRBJ1-6; D not certain. Per the germline V gene, CDR1 is SGDLS and CDR2 is YYNGEE. This CDR3 comprises 13 residues. Trimming pared 0 bases from V and 9 bases from J, leaving 7 bases between. CDR3 amino acids: CASSVAMASPLHF. In DNA form, the CDR3 reads TGTGCCAGCAGCGTAGCGATGGCTTCACCCCTCCACTTT. The variable domain in full, with the rest retrieved from reference TRBV9 and TRBJ1-6, is DSGVTQTPKHLITATGQRVTLRCSPRSGDLSVYWYQQSLDQGLQFLIQYYNGEERAKGNILERFSAQQFPDLHSELNLSSLELGDSALYFCASSVAMASPLHFGNGTRLTVT.

V and J are TRBV2 and TRBJ2-7; 12 positions agree with TRBD2. The J segment lost 7 bases and the V segment lost 8 bases, leaving 21 bases of the junction unmatched. CDR1 is SNHLY and CDR2 is FYNNEI in the germline V gene. This CDR3 comprises 18 residues. CDR3 DNA: TGTGCCAGCGCTGTTTCCGCGGCGGCTAGCGGGGGGGTAAGGGAGCAGTACTTC. Its translation is CASAVSAAASGGVREQYF. Filled out from reference TRBV2 and TRBJ2-7, the complete variable domain reads EPEVTQTPSHQVTQMGQEVILRCVPISNHLYFYWYRQILGQKVEFLVSFYNNEISEKSEIFDDQFSVERPDGSNFTLKIRSTKLEDSAMYFCASAVSAAASGGVREQYFGPGTRLTVT.

V usage is TRBV6-1 and J usage is TRBJ2-7, with D possibly matching TRBD2 (7 bases). The CDR3 contains 15 residues. Germline CDR1 MNHNS, CDR2 SASEGT. V lost 2 bases and J lost 4, with 15 bases in between. CDR3 DNA sequence: TGTGCCAGCAGTGAAATTAGGGGGAGGGGATACGAGCAGTACTTC. This gives the protein CASSEIRGRGYEQYF.

This sequence joins TRBV6-5 and TRBJ2-1; D might be TRBD2 (6 bases). Looked up from germline, CDR1 is MNHEY and CDR2 is SVGAGI. V lost 6 bases and J 7 bases, leaving 13 bases between the germline ends. This CDR3 comprises 13 residues. CDR3 amino acids: CASRPGGTNEQFF. The DNA for the CDR3 is TGTGCCAGCAGACCCGGGGGTACGAATGAGCAGTTCTTC.

The chain combines TRBV29-1 with TRBJ2-1, with unresolved D. The germline gives CDR1 SQVTM, CDR2 ANQGSEA. CDR3 length: 13 amino acids. Trimming left V 0 bases short and J 7 bases short, with 10 bases between. This CDR3 is CSVEENIPNEQFF. Here the CDR3 DNA reads TGCAGCGTTGAAGAAAATATACCTAATGAGCAGTTCTTC.

This chain joins TRBV5-1 and TRBJ2-2, with D perhaps assigned TRBD1 or TRBD2 (5 bases each). V was shortened by 5 bases and J by 7 bases, with 15 bases between the two germline ends. This CDR3 spans 14 amino acids. The V gene's germline CDR1 is SGHRS and CDR2 YFSETQ. The CDR3 bases are TGCGCCAGCAGGGATCCAGGGAGTAACGGGGAGCTGTTTTTT. It specifies CASRDPGSNGELFF.

The chain uses TRBV5-1 and TRBJ1-1, with 7 bases fitting TRBD1. Germline lookup yields CDR1 SGHRS and CDR2 YFSETQ. The V gene end was trimmed by 4 bases and the J gene end by 5 bases; junction bases not matched to a gene: 8. The CDR3 is made up of 14 amino acids. In nucleotides, the CDR3 is TGCGCCAGCAGCCCGACAGGGCTGTGGACTGAAGCTTTCTTT. Translating it yields CASSPTGLWTEAFF.

The chain joins TRBV7-6 to TRBJ2-1, with unresolved D. The V end lost 0 bases, the J end lost 2 bases, and 5 bases lay between the germline ends. This CDR3 is 14 amino acids long. From germline, CDR1 is SGHVS and CDR2 FNYEAQ. The DNA of the CDR3 is TGTGCCAGCAGCTTAGCAGGTCCCTACAATGAGCAGTTCTTC. Translating gives CASSLAGPYNEQFF. Together with reference TRBV7-6 and TRBJ2-1, the CDR3 gives the full variable domain: GAGVSQSPRYKVTKRGQDVALRCDPISGHVSLYWYRQALGQGPEFLTYFNYEAQQDKSGLPNDRFSAERPEGSISTLTIQRTEQRDSAMYRCASSLAGPYNEQFFGPGTRLTVL.

J is TRBJ1-2 and V is TRBV7-9, with a weak D call TRBD1 (5 bases). The CDR3 sequence is 16 residues long. Germline loops: CDR1 SEHNR, CDR2 FQNEAQ (reference sequence). V shed 3 bases and J shed 4 bases, with 18 bases lying between them. For the CDR3, the DNA is TGTGCCAGCAGCTTCATTCCCGGGGCCCTTGGCTATGGCTACACCTTC. Its protein is CASSFIPGALGYGYTF. The full variable domain, its missing parts supplied by reference TRBV7-9 and TRBJ1-2, is DTGVSQNPRHKITKRGQNVTFRCDPISEHNRLYWYRQTLGQGPEFLTYFQNEAQLEKSRLLSDRFSAERPKGSFSTLEIQRTEQGDSAMYLCASSFIPGALGYGYTFGSGTRLTVV.

As concerns this clone: A far larger clone is one base from this, pointing to a likely read error. The chain recombines TRBV4-2 with TRBJ1-2, with TRBD1 identical over 9 bases. V shed 3 bases, J shed 6 bases, and the junction held 14 bases outside the gene matches. The CDR3 runs 17 residues. Germline V lookup: CDR1 LGHNA, CDR2 YNFKEQ. The CDR3 loop is CASSQPGQGIKWDGYTF. The CDR3 bases are TGTGCCAGCAGCCAGCCGGGACAGGGTATTAAGTGGGATGGCTACACCTTC.

The chain recombines TRBV6-5 with TRBJ1-6, with a possible D match to TRBD1 (6 bases). Germline assignment: CDR1 MNHEY and CDR2 SVGAGI. The CDR3 extends over 16 amino acids. Trimming shortened V by 3 bases and J by 7 bases, and 16 bases separated the two germline ends. The CDR3 DNA reads TGTGCCAGCAGTTATGACAGGACCTCTGGAAATTCACCCCTCCACTTT. Translation: CASSYDRTSGNSPLHF.

The V gene is TRBV10-3, the J gene TRBJ2-1; the D gene is possibly TRBD2 (6 bases). Germline-derived CDR1 and CDR2 are ENHRY and SYGVKD. The CDR3 loop spans 13 amino acids. V was shortened by 2 bases and J by 4 bases, with 6 bases between the two germline ends. Here the CDR3 reads CAISEGGYNEQFF. Written as DNA, the CDR3 is TGTGCCATCAGTGAGGGAGGGTACAATGAGCAGTTCTTC.

The chain recombines TRBV13 with TRBJ2-1; 10 bases match TRBD2. With 5 bases clipped from V and 12 bases from J, the junction kept 4 bases outside the gene matches. Germline assignment: CDR1 PRHDT and CDR2 FYEKMQ (reference sequence). The CDR3 runs to 12 residues. The CDR3 nucleotides are TGTGCCAGCAGCCCCCGGACTAGCGGGCAGTTCTTC. Protein sequence: CASSPRTSGQFF.

The chain couples TRBV4-1 to TRBJ1-5; maybe TRBD1 (5 bases). V lost 1 base to trimming and J lost 1 base, with 8 bases between them. The CDR3 covers 15 residues. Germline CDR1 and CDR2: MGHRA and YSYEKL. As DNA, the CDR3 is TGCGCCAGCAGCCAAGTTTCAGGGAGCAATCAGCCCCAGCATTTT. This sequence encodes CASSQVSGSNQPQHF.

V and J are TRBV10-3 and TRBJ1-6; D is undetermined. The V and J ends lost 6 bases and 4 bases respectively, with 10 bases between them. The germline CDR1 and CDR2 sequences are ENHRY and SYGVKD. The CDR3 runs 14 residues. The chain's CDR3 is CAISAGMYNSPLHF. The CDR3 DNA reads TGTGCCATCAGCGCCGGGATGTATAATTCACCCCTCCACTTT.

This chain uses TRBV27 with TRBJ2-1; D not certain. The CDR3 has 13 amino acids. Germline V CDR1 and CDR2: MNHEY, SMNVEV (reference sequence). V lost 7 bases and J 1 base, leaving 8 bases between the germline ends. The CDR3 DNA sequence: TGTGCCAGCATGGGCGCATCCTACAATGAGCAGTTCTTC. As protein: CASMGASYNEQFF.

The V and J genes are TRBV5-1 and TRBJ1-1; a possible D gene is TRBD1 (6 bases). The V and J ends lost 7 bases and 4 bases respectively, with 11 bases between them. Germline lookup yields CDR1 SGHRS and CDR2 YFSETQ. CDR3 length: 12 residues. The CDR3 here is CASRDTFTEAFF. The CDR3 nucleotides are TGCGCCAGCCGGGACACCTTCACTGAAGCTTTCTTT.

The rearrangement links TRBV7-8 to TRBJ1-3; 8 positions agree with TRBD1. This CDR3 comprises 15 residues. Germline V gene data show CDR1 as SGHVS and CDR2 as FQNEAQ. Unmatched junction bases numbered 4, after V lost 5 bases and J lost 1 base. The CDR3 DNA follows: TGTGCCAGCAGCCCCTACAGGGGGTCTGGAAACACCATATATTTT. This encodes CASSPYRGSGNTIYF.

This rearrangement joins TRBV5-6 to TRBJ2-1, with no clear D. The germline V gene has CDR1 SGHDT and CDR2 YYEEEE. The length of the CDR3 is 12 residues. The V and J ends lost 4 bases and 5 bases respectively, with 7 bases between them. The DNA of the CDR3 is TGTGCCAGCAGCGCAGAAAACAATGAGCAGTTCTTC. Translating it yields CASSAENNEQFF. Full variable domain (remainder filled in from reference TRBV5-6 and TRBJ2-1): DAGVTQSPTHLIKTRGQQVTLRCSPKSGHDTVSWYQQALGQGPQFIFQYYEEEERQRGNFPDRFSGHQFPNYSSELNVNALLLGDSALYLCASSAENNEQFFGPGTRLTVL.

V and J are TRBV2 and TRBJ1-2; D is unresolved. V shed 2 bases and J shed 8 bases, with 21 bases lying between them. This CDR3 comprises 16 residues. Germline V lookup: CDR1 SNHLY, CDR2 FYNNEI. The CDR3 sequence is CASSESLSFALGGYTF. The CDR3 region has the DNA TGTGCCAGCAGTGAAAGTCTTAGCTTCGCCCTAGGAGGCTACACCTTC.

The rearrangement links TRBV9 to TRBJ2-3; 7 bases are a match to TRBD2. The CDR3 covers 14 residues. V dropped 3 bases and J dropped 4; count of bases not matched to a gene: 5. Germline V CDR1 and CDR2: SGDLS, YYNGEE. DNA for the CDR3: TGTGCCAGCAGCGGGGAGCGGGGACCAGATACGCAGTATTTT. This encodes CASSGERGPDTQYF. The full variable domain, rest sourced from reference TRBV9 and TRBJ2-3, is DSGVTQTPKHLITATGQRVTLRCSPRSGDLSVYWYQQSLDQGLQFLIQYYNGEERAKGNILERFSAQQFPDLHSELNLSSLELGDSALYFCASSGERGPDTQYFGPGTRLTVL.

CDR3 in DNA: TGTGCCAGCTCACCAGGGGGACCCTATAGCAATCAGCCCCAGCATTTT. It translates to CASSPGGPYSNQPQHF. This sequence joins TRBV18 and TRBJ1-5; D possibly corresponds to TRBD1 (5 bases). CDR3 length: 16 amino acids. Trimming left V 2 bases short and J 0 bases short, with 11 bases between. Germline V lookup: CDR1 KGHSH, CDR2 LQKENI.

This chain connects TRBV5-1 to TRBJ2-2; D gene unclear. CDR1 and CDR2 (germline): SGHRS, YFSETQ. This CDR3 contains 14 residues. V lost 4 bases and J 2 bases, leaving 9 bases between the germline ends. The DNA for the CDR3 is TGCGCCAGCAGCCGCGTGACAAACACCGGGGAGCTGTTTTTT. This codes for CASSRVTNTGELFF.

The chain has TRBV27 and TRBJ1-2; D is possibly TRBD1 (6 bases). Germline V CDR1 and CDR2: MNHEY, SMNVEV (reference sequence). The CDR3 sequence is 13 residues long. The ends were cut back, 3 bases at V and 8 bases at J, with 13 bases in the middle. The CDR3 nucleotides are TGTGCCAGCAGTTTTGGGGGGCATCGGGGCTACACCTTC. Translation gives CASSFGGHRGYTF.